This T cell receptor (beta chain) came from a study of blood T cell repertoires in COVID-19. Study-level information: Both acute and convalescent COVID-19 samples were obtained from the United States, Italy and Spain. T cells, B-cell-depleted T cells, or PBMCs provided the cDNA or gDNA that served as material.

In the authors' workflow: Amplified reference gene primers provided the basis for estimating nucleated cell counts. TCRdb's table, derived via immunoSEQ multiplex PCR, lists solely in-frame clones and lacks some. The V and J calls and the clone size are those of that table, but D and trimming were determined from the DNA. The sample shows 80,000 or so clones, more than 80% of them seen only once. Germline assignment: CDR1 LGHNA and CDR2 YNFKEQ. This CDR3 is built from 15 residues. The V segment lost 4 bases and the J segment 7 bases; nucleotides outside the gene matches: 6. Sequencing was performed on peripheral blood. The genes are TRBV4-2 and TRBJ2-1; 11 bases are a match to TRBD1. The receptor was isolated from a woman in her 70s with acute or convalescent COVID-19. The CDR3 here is CASSRGTGGLNEQFF. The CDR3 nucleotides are TGTGCCAGCAGCCGCGGGACAGGGGGTTTAAATGAGCAGTTCTTC.